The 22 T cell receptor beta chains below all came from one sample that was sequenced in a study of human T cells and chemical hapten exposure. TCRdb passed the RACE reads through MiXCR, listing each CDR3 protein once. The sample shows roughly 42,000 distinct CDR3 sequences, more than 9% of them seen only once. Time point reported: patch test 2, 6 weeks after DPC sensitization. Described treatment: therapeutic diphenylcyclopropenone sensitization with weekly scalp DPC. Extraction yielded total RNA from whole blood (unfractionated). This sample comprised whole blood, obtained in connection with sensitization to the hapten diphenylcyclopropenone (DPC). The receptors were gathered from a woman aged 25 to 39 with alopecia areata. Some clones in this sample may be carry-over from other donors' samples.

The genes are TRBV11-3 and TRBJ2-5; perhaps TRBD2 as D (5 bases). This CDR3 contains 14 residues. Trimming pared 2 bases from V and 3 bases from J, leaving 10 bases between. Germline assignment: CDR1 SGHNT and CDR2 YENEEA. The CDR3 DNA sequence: TGTGCCAGCAGCTTATCGGGAACCGAAGAGACCCAGTACTTC. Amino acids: CASSLSGTEETQYF.

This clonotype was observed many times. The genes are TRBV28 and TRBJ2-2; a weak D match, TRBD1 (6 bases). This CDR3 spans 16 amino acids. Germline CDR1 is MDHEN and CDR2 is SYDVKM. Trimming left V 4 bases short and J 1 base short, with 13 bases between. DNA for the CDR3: TGTGCCAGCAGTTCCGGACAGATACAGAACACCGGGGAGCTGTTTTTT. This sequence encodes CASSSGQIQNTGELFF.

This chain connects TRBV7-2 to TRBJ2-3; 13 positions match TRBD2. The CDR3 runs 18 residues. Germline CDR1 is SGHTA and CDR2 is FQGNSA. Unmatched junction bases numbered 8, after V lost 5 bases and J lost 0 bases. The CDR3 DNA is TGTGCCAGCAGCCCCCAGACTAGCGGGGGGACGAGCACAGATACGCAGTATTTT. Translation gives CASSPQTSGGTSTDTQYF.

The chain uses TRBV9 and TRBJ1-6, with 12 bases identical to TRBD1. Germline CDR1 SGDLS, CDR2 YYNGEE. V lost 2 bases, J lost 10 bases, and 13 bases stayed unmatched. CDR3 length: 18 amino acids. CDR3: CASSVSVPGQGAGSPLHF. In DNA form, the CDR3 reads TGTGCCAGCAGCGTCAGTGTCCCGGGACAGGGGGCAGGATCACCCCTCCACTTT.

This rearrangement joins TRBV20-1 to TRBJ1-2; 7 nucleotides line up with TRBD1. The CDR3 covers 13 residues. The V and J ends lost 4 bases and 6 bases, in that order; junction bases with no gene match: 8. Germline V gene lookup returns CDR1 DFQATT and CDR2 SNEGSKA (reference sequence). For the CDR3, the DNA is TGCAGTGCTACCGGGGGAGGGGGCAATGGCTACACCTTC. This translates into CSATGGGGNGYTF.

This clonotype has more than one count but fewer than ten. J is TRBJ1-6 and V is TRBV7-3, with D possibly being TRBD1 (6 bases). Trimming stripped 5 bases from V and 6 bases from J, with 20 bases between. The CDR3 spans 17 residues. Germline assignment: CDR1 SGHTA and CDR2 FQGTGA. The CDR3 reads CASSLKVQGIGNSPLHF. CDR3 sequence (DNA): TGTGCCAGCAGCCTAAAGGTACAGGGAATCGGTAATTCACCCCTCCACTTT. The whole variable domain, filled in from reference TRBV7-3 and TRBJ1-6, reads GAGVSQTPSNKVTEKGKYVELRCDPISGHTALYWYRQSLGQGPEFLIYFQGTGAADDSGLPNDRFFAVRPEGSVSTLKIQRTERGDSAVYLCASSLKVQGIGNSPLHFGNGTRLTVT.

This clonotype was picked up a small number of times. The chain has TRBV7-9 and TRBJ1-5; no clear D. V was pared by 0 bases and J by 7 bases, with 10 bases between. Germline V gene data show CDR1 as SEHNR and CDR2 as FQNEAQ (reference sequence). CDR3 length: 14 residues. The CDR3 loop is CASSLASIPQPQHF. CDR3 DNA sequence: TGTGCCAGCAGCTTAGCCTCGATTCCCCAGCCCCAGCATTTT.

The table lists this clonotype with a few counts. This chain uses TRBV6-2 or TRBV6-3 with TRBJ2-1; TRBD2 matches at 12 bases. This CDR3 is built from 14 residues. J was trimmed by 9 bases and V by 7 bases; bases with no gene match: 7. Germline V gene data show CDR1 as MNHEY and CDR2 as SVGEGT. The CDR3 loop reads CASTLAGGLVEQFF. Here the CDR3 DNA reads TGTGCCAGCACTCTAGCGGGGGGGCTGGTTGAGCAGTTCTTC.

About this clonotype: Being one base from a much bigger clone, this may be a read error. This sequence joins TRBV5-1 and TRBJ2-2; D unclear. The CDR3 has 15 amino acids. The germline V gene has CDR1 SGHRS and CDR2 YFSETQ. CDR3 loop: CGSSLAVGNTGELFF. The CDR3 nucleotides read TGCGGCAGCAGCTTGGCGGTCGGGAACACCGGGGAGCTGTTTTTT.

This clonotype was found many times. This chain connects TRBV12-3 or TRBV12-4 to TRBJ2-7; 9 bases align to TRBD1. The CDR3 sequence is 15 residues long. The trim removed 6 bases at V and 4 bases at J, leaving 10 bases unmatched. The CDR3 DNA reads TGTGCCAGCAGACCCACCGGGACAGGGTCATACGAGCAGTACTTC. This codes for CASRPTGTGSYEQYF.

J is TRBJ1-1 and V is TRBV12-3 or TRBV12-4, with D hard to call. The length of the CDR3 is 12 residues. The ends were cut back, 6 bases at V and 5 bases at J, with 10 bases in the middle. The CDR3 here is CASRLQRTEAFF. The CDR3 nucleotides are TGTGCCAGCAGGCTGCAGCGAACTGAAGCTTTCTTT.

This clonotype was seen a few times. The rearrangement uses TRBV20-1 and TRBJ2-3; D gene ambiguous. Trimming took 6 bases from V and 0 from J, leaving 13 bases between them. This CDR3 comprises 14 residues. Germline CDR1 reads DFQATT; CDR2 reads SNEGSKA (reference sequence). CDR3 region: CSAAEGPSTDTQYF. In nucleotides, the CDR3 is TGCAGTGCCGCCGAAGGCCCCAGCACAGATACGCAGTATTTT.

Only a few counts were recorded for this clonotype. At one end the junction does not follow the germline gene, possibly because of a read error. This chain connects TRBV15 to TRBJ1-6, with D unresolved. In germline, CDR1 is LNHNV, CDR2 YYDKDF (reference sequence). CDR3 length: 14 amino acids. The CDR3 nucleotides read TGTGCCACCAGCAGAGATCCTACAAATTCCCCCCTCCACTTT. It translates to CATSRDPTNSPLHF.

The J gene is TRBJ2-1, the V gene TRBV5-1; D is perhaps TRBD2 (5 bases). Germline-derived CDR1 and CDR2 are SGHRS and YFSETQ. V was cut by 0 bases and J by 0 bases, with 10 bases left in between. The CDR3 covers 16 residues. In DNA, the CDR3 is TGCGCCAGCAGCTTGGCGACTACTTACTCCTACAATGAGCAGTTCTTC. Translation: CASSLATTYSYNEQFF.

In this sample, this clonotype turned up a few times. The CDR3 loop reads CASSEGQTNTGELFF. The CDR3 region has the DNA TGTGCCAGCAGTGAGGGACAGACGAACACCGGGGAGCTGTTTTTT. The chain combines TRBV25-1 with TRBJ2-2, with 7 bases identical to TRBD1. This CDR3 spans 15 amino acids. V gave up 3 bases and J gave up 0 bases; unmatched junction bases: 1. Looked up from germline, CDR1 is MGHDK and CDR2 is SYGVNS.

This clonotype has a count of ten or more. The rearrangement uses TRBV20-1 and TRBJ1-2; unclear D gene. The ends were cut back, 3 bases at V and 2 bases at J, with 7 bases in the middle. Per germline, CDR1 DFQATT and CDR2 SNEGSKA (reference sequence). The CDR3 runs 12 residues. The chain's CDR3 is CSASGRNYGYTF. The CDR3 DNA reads TGCAGTGCTAGTGGGCGGAACTATGGCTACACCTTC.

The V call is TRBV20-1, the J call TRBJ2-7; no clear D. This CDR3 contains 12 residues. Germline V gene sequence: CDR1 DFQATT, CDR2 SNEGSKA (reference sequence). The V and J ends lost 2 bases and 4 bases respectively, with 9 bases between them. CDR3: CSARTGLYEQYF. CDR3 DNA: TGCAGTGCTAGAACCGGTTTATACGAGCAGTACTTC.

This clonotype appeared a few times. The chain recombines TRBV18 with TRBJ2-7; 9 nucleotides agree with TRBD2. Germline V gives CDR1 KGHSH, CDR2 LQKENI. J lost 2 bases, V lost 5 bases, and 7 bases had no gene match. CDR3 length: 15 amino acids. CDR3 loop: CASSKGASGAYEQYF. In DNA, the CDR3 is TGTGCCAGCTCAAAAGGGGCTAGCGGGGCCTACGAGCAGTACTTC.

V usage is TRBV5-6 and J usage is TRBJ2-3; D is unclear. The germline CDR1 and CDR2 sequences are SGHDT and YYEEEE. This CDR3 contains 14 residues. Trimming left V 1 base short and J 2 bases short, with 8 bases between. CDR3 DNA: TGTGCCAGCAGCTTGTACGGATCCACAGATACGCAGTATTTT. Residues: CASSLYGSTDTQYF.

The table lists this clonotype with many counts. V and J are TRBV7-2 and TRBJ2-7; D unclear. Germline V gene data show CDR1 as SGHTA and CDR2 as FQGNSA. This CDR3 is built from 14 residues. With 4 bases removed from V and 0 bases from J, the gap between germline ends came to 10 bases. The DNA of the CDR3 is TGTGCCAGCAGCTCACAGCGCTTCTCCTACGAGCAGTACTTC. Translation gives CASSSQRFSYEQYF.

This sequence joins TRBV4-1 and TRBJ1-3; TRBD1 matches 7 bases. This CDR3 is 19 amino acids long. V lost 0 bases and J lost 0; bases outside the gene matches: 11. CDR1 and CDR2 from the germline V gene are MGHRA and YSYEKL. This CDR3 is CASSQEGGNRRSSGNTIYF. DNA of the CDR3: TGCGCCAGCAGCCAAGAAGGGGGCAACAGGAGGAGCTCTGGAAACACCATATATTTT.

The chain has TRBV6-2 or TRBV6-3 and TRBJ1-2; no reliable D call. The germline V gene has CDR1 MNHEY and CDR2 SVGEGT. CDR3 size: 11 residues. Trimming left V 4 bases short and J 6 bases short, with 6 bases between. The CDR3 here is CASSWRDGYTF. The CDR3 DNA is TGTGCCAGCAGTTGGAGGGATGGCTACACCTTC.